The T cell receptor beta chain under discussion was sequenced for a study of regulatory T cells in long-lasting Graves disease. Overall study results and limits: Graves' patients with persistent disease showed TCR diversity lower than patients newly diagnosed. Possibly, accuracy suffered from the small sample size. TRBV28 was favored in persistent disease, as were TRBJ1-2 and TRBJ2-5.

Construction of the TCR beta libraries employed iRepertoire HTBI primers in conjunction with Arm-PCR of CDR3 regions. How the authors handled the data: Analysis of the samples identified over 60 TRBV and about 14 TRBJ segments. TCRdb used MiXCR to reprocess the multiplex PCR reads, holding one entry per CDR3 protein. It is TCRdb's table, rather than the study itself, that gives the V and J calls and clone size. Of around 300,000 distinct CDR3 sequences in the sample, approximately 20% are singletons; the top ten hold 45% to 70%. Trimming removed 4 bases from V and 4 bases from J; junction bases left unmatched: 1. Germline-derived CDR1 and CDR2 are KGHSH and LQKENI. There are 14 residues in the CDR3. Specified time point: persistent/refractory GD, antithyroid drugs over 5 years with positive TRAb. Isolated PBMC RNA provided the starting material for the TCR library. With respect to this clonotype: Its antigen is not identified.

The rearrangement joins TRBV18 to TRBJ1-4; 9 bases align to TRBD1. Sequencing used peripheral blood mononuclear cells (PBMCs), obtained when the disease was refractory, from a patient treated with antithyroid drugs. The TCR comes from a female donor with Graves disease. The CDR3 region has the DNA TGTGCCAGCTCACAGACAGGGGGTAATGAAAAACTGTTTTTT. It yields the protein CASSQTGGNEKLFF.